One and the same sample provided the 3 T cell receptor beta chains below, sequenced in a study of neurological immune-mediated disorders. TCRdb re-analysed the 5' RACE reads in MiXCR, keeping a single row per CDR3 protein. The sample carries 52,000 or so distinct CDR3 sequences, 3.5% to 4% recorded once. Sequencing was performed on CD4+ T cells from blood. Receptors originate from a woman in her thirties or forties with multiple sclerosis.

This clonotype was detected many times. This sequence joins TRBV5-1 and TRBJ1-1, with TRBD1 matching 12 bases. The CDR3 is 16 residues long. Per germline, CDR1 SGHRS and CDR2 YFSETQ. V trimming: 0 bases; J trimming: 2 bases; junction bases outside the gene matches: 2. In DNA form, the CDR3 reads TGCGCCAGCAGCTTGGTGGGACAGGGGGCAAACACTGAAGCTTTCTTT. Translated, it gives CASSLVGQGANTEAFF.

This clonotype was detected ten times or more. The chain combines TRBV3-1 with TRBJ2-3; 11 bases map to TRBD2. Germline CDR1 is LGHDT and CDR2 is YNNKEL (reference sequence). Trimming removed 4 bases from V and 3 bases from J; junction bases left unmatched: 6. The CDR3 length is 16 residues. The CDR3: CASSPHTSGGTDTQYF. The CDR3, as DNA: TGTGCCAGCAGCCCCCATACTAGCGGGGGTACAGATACGCAGTATTTT.

This clonotype was detected many times. This chain links TRBV7-2 with TRBJ2-3, with TRBD2 matching 11 bases. The CDR3 is 15 amino acids. Germline CDR1 reads SGHTA; CDR2 reads FQGNSA. V shed 5 bases, J shed 5 bases, and the junction held 6 bases outside the gene matches. The CDR3 protein is CASSHTSGGRDTQYF. For the CDR3, the DNA is TGTGCCAGCAGCCATACTAGCGGGGGAAGAGATACGCAGTATTTT.